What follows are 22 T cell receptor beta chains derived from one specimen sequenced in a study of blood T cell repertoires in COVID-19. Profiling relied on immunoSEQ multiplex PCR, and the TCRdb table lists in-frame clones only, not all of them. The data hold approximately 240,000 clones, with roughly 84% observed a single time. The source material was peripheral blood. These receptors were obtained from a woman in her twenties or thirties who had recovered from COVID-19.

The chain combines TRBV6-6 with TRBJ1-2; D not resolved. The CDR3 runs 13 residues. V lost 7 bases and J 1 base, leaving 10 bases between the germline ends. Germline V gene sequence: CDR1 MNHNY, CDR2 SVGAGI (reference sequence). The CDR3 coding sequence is TGTGCCAGCAATCCCCCCGGTAACTATGGCTACACCTTC. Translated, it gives CASNPPGNYGYTF.

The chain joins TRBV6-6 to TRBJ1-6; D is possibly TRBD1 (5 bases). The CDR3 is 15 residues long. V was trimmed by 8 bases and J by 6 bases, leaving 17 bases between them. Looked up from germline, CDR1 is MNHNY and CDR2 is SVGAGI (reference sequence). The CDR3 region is CASDKRGVGNSPLHF. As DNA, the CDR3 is TGTGCCAGCGATAAAAGGGGTGTAGGTAATTCACCCCTCCACTTT.

CDR3 loop: CASSELTEAFF. The CDR3 DNA follows: TGTGCCAGCAGTGAATTAACTGAAGCTTTCTTT. The chain carries TRBV2 and TRBJ1-1; D unresolved. V lost 2 bases and J lost 5, with 3 bases in between. Per germline, CDR1 SNHLY and CDR2 FYNNEI. CDR3 length: 11 residues.

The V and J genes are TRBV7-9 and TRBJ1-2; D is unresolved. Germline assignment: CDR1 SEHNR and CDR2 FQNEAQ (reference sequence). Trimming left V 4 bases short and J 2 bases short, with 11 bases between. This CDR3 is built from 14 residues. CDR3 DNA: TGTGCCAGCAGCTCTATGACAATGAACTATGGCTACACCTTC. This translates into CASSSMTMNYGYTF.

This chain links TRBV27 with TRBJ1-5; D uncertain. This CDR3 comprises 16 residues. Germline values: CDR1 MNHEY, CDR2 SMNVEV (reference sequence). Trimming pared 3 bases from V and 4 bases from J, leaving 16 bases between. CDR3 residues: CASSFGLPGLNQPQHF. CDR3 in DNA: TGTGCCAGCAGTTTTGGCTTACCGGGGTTGAATCAGCCCCAGCATTTT.

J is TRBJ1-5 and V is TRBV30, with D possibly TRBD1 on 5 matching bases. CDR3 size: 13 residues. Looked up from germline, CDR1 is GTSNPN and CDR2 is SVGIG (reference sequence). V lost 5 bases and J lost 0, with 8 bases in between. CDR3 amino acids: CAWGADSNQPQHF. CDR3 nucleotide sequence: TGTGCCTGGGGGGCGGATAGCAATCAGCCCCAGCATTTT. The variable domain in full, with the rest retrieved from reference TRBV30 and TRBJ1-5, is SQTIHQWPATLVQPVGSPLSLECTVEGTSNPNLYWYRQAAGRGLQLLFYSVGIGQISSEVPQNLSASRPQDRQFILSSKKLLLSDSGFYLCAWGADSNQPQHFGDGTRLSIL.

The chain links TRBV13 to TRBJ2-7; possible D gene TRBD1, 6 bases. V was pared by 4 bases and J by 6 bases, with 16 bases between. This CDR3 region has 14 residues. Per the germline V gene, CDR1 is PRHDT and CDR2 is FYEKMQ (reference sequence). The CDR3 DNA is TGTGCCAGCAGCTGGACAGATTTTTCTGGCGAGCAGTACTTC. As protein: CASSWTDFSGEQYF. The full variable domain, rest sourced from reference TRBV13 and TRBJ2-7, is AAGVIQSPRHLIKEKRETATLKCYPIPRHDTVYWYQQGPGQDPQFLISFYEKMQSDKGSIPDRFSAQQFSDYHSELNMSSLELGDSALYFCASSWTDFSGEQYFGPGTRLTVT.

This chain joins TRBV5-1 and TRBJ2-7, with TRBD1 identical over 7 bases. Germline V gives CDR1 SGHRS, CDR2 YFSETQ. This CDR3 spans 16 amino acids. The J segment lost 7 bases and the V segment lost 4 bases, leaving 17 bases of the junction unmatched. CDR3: CASSQGSRDSFREQYF. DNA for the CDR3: TGCGCCAGCAGCCAAGGCTCCAGGGACAGCTTTAGAGAGCAGTACTTC.

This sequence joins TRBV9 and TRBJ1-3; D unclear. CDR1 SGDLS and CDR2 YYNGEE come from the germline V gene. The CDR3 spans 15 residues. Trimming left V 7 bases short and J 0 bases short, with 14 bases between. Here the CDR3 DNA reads TGTGCCAGCTCTCCCGGAGCTTCCTCTGGAAACACCATATATTTT. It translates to CASSPGASSGNTIYF.

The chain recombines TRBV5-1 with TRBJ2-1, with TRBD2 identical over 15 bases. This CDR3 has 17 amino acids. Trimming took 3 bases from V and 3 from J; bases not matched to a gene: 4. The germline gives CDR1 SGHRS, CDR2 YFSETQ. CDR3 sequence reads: CASSSGLAGGLYNEQFF. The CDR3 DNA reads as TGCGCCAGCAGCTCGGGACTAGCGGGAGGTCTCTACAATGAGCAGTTCTTC.

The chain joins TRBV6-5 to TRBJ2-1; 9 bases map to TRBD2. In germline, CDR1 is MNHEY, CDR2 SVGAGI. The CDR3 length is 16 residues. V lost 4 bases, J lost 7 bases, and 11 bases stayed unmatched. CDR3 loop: CASSSGLSGRWNEQFF. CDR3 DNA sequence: TGTGCCAGCAGTTCTGGTTTAAGCGGGAGGTGGAATGAGCAGTTCTTC.

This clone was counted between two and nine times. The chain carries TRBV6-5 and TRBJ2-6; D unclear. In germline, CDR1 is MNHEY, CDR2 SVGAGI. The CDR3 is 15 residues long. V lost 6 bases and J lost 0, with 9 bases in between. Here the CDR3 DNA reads TGTGCCAGCAGGCAGGCAAGCTCTGGGGCCAACGTCCTGACTTTC. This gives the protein CASRQASSGANVLTF.

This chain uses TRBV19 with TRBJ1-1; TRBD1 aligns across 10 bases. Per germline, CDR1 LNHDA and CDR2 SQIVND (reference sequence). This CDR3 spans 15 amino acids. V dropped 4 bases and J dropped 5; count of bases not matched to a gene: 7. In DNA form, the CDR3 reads TGTGCCAGTAGTAGAAGGACAGGGGGGAGAACTGAAGCTTTCTTT. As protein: CASSRRTGGRTEAFF.

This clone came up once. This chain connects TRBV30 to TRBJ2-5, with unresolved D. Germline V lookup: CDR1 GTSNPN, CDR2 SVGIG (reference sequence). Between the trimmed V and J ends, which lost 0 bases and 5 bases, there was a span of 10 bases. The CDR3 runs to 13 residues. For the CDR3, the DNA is TGTGCCTGGAGTGTTAGCCAACCCGAGACCCAGTACTTC. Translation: CAWSVSQPETQYF.

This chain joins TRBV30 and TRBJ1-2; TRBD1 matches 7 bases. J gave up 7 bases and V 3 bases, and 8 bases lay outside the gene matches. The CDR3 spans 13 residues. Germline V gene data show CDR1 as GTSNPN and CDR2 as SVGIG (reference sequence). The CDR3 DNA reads TGTGCCTGGAGCGCCAAGGGGGCTGGTGGCTACACCTTC. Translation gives CAWSAKGAGGYTF.

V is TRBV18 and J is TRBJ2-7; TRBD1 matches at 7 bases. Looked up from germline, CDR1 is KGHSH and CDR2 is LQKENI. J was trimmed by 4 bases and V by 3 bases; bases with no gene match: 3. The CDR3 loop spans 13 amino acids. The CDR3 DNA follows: TGTGCCAGCTCACCCCGACAGGGATACGAGCAGTACTTC. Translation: CASSPRQGYEQYF.

In nucleotides, the CDR3 is TGTGCCAGCAGCTTAGCACTAGCGGGGGACAATGAGCAGTTCTTC. Its translation is CASSLALAGDNEQFF. This rearrangement joins TRBV11-3 to TRBJ2-1; 11 bases match TRBD2. V dropped 1 base and J dropped 5; count of bases not matched to a gene: 1. CDR1 is SGHNT and CDR2 is YENEEA in the germline V gene. This CDR3 contains 15 residues.

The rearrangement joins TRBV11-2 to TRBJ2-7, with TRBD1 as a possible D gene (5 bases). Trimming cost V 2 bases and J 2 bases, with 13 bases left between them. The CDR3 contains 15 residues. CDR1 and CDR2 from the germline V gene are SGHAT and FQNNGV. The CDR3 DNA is TGTGCCAGCAGCTTAAGGGGTGGTGGGGCCTACGAGCAGTACTTC. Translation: CASSLRGGGAYEQYF.

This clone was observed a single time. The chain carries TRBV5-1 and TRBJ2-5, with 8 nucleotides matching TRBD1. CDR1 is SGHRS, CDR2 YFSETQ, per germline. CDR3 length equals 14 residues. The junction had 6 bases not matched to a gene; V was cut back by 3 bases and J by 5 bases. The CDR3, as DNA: TGCGCCAGCAGCTGGGGACAGGACTTGGAGACCCAGTACTTC. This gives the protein CASSWGQDLETQYF.

The CDR3 loop reads CASSRQPLSGANVLTF. CDR3 nucleotides: TGTGCCAGCAGCCGACAACCCCTCTCTGGGGCCAACGTCCTGACTTTC. V usage is TRBV5-5 and J usage is TRBJ2-6; D not certain. Germline assignment: CDR1 SGHKS and CDR2 YYEKEE (reference sequence). The V gene lost 4 bases and the J gene lost 0 bases, with 11 bases spanning the gap. The length of the CDR3 is 16 residues.

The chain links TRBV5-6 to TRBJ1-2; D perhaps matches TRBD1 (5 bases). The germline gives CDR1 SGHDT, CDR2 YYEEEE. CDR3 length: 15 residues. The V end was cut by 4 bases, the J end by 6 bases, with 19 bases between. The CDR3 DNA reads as TGTGCCAGCAGCCCGGCGGGGGACGGTCGGGATGGCTACACCTTC. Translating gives CASSPAGDGRDGYTF.

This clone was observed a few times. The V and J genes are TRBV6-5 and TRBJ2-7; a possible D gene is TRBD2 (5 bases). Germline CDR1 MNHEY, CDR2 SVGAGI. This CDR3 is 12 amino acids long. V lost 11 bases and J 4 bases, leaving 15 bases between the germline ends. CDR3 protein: CACGRRRYEQYF. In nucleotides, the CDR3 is TGTGCCTGTGGGAGAAGGCGGTACGAGCAGTACTTC.